This record covers a single T cell receptor beta chain. Antigen specificity is unknown. The sample belongs to a study of T cells in Graves' hyperthyroidism and ophthalmopathy. In patients aged 18 to 65, hyperthyroidism was newly diagnosed, with duration under 2 months. Used for diagnoses were clinical symptoms, serum thyroxine and TRAb, thyroid ultrasound and orbital computed tomography. An approximately 10 ml volume of fresh peripheral blood provided the PBMCs. General study points: Among thyroid clonotypes expanded above 0.001, most also appeared in blood.

CDR3 length: 15 amino acids. CDR1 and CDR2 (germline): WNHNN, SYGVQD (reference sequence). Losses at the gene ends were 3 bases for V and 4 bases for J; bases not matched to a gene: 6. Amplification of TCR beta CDR3 regions used RNA as the template. Researchers ran a first-round RT-PCR on the TCR CDR3 using the HTBI primer set. TCRdb processed the multiplex PCR reads anew with MiXCR; each CDR3 protein has one entry. The table lists approximately 640,000 distinct CDR3 sequences, around 15% of them singletons. The V gene is TRBV10-1, the J gene TRBJ1-2; TRBD1 matches 9 bases. This clonotype was obtained from a woman aged 25 to 45 with Graves' hyperthyroidism. Sequenced sample: blood. This CDR3 is CASSDTGGAGYGYTF. The CDR3 nucleotides read TGCGCCAGCAGTGATACAGGGGGCGCAGGCTATGGCTACACCTTC.